These 21 T cell receptor beta chains share one sample of origin, sequenced in a study of T cell responses to AZD1222 COVID-19 vaccine. Clones were read by immunoSEQ multiplex PCR, and TCRdb kept only the in-frame ones, dropping some. The repertoire consists of 150,000 or so clones, with 80% to 95% occurring once and the leading ten covering about 5%. This sample comprised peripheral blood, obtained on day 0 of AZD1222 vaccination. These receptors all come from an adult in good health.

V usage is TRBV6-6 and J usage is TRBJ2-1; maybe TRBD1 (6 bases). Trimming took 0 bases from V and 0 from J, leaving 9 bases between them. CDR1 is MNHNY and CDR2 is SVGAGI in the germline V gene (reference sequence). The CDR3 totals 16 residues. The CDR3 sequence: CASSYSLQGSYNEQFF. DNA of the CDR3: TGTGCCAGCAGTTACTCTTTACAGGGCTCCTACAATGAGCAGTTCTTC.

V gene TRBV7-9 combines with J gene TRBJ2-7; 8 bases align to TRBD1. Germline CDR1 reads SEHNR; CDR2 reads FQNEAQ (reference sequence). Trimming removed 5 bases from V and 3 bases from J; junction bases left unmatched: 9. This CDR3 is 15 amino acids long. DNA of the CDR3: TGTGCCAGCAGCCCGCGGACAGGGTTCAGCTACGAGCAGTACTTC. It encodes CASSPRTGFSYEQYF.

The chain links TRBV5-1 to TRBJ1-1, with a possible D match to TRBD1 (5 bases). The CDR3 has 14 residues. Germline CDR1 and CDR2: SGHRS and YFSETQ. The V end lost 4 bases, the J end lost 8 bases, and 18 bases lay between the germline ends. The CDR3 coding sequence is TGCGCCAGCAGCCCGGGGACGCGGACTCAAGAAGCTTTCTTT. It specifies CASSPGTRTQEAFF.

This chain joins TRBV7-6 and TRBJ1-1; D not resolved. CDR1 and CDR2 (germline): SGHVS, FNYEAQ. V lost 2 bases, J lost 1 base, and 8 bases lay in between. The CDR3 loop spans 14 amino acids. Here the CDR3 DNA reads TGTGCCAGCAGCTTAATCGAGGGGAACACTGAAGCTTTCTTT. Protein sequence: CASSLIEGNTEAFF.

The V gene is TRBV25-1, the J gene TRBJ1-6; 10 bases match TRBD1. Trimming cost V 5 bases and J 10 bases; bases outside gene matches: 5. This CDR3 has 14 amino acids. Germline lookup yields CDR1 MGHDK and CDR2 SYGVNS. CDR3 loop: CASSPGTGDSPLHF. For the CDR3, the DNA is TGTGCCAGCAGTCCCGGGACAGGGGACTCACCCCTCCACTTT.

The rearrangement joins TRBV3-1 (or the pseudogene TRBV3-2) to TRBJ1-6; D may be TRBD1 (6 bases). Germline V CDR1 and CDR2: LGHDT, YNNKEL (reference sequence). This CDR3 has 14 residues. V lost 1 base, J lost 8 bases, and 9 bases lay in between. Written as DNA, the CDR3 is TGTGCCAGCAGCCAAGGGACAGCCTATTCACCCCTCCACTTT. Its translation is CASSQGTAYSPLHF.

For this clone: The junction shows a germline mismatch at one end, possibly a read error. The chain uses TRBV7-7 and TRBJ2-2, with D maybe TRBD2 (5 bases). There are 15 residues in the CDR3. Germline CDR1 SSHAT, CDR2 FNYEAQ (reference sequence). CDR3 nucleotides: TGTGCTAGCAGCTCATCTCCGACTATTCCCGGGGAGCTGTTTTTT. Amino acids: CASSSSPTIPGELFF.

The chain has TRBV10-3 and TRBJ2-7, with 11 positions matching TRBD2. Losses at the gene ends were 3 bases for V and 0 bases for J; bases not matched to a gene: 10. This CDR3 spans 18 amino acids. From germline, CDR1 is ENHRY and CDR2 SYGVKD. As DNA, the CDR3 is TGTGCCATCAGTGATCCCGGGACTAGCGGAGTAAGCTCCTACGAGCAGTACTTC. Protein product: CAISDPGTSGVSSYEQYF.

In its sample, this clone was seen a few times. V gene TRBV2 combines with J gene TRBJ1-6, with TRBD1 matching over 7 bases. CDR1 is SNHLY, CDR2 FYNNEI, per germline. This CDR3 has 14 residues. V dropped 8 bases and J dropped 9; count of bases not matched to a gene: 10. The DNA of the CDR3 is TGTGCCAGCTCCGCGAGGGACAGTACTTCACCCCTCCACTTT. Translated: CASSARDSTSPLHF.

This chain uses TRBV29-1 with TRBJ2-1; a weak D match, TRBD1 (6 bases). The V gene's germline CDR1 is SQVTM and CDR2 ANQGSEA. This CDR3 has 13 residues. V was trimmed by 7 bases and J by 1 base, leaving 11 bases between them. The CDR3 region is CSATGRSYNEQFF. CDR3 nucleotide sequence: TGCAGCGCTACAGGGCGTTCCTACAATGAGCAGTTCTTC.

For this clone: The germline gene is not matched at one end of the junction; a read error may be the cause. This chain uses TRBV7-7 with TRBJ2-1; 9 bases line up with TRBD2. The germline CDR1 and CDR2 sequences are SSHAT and FNYEAQ (reference sequence). The CDR3 runs to 15 residues. The CDR3: CASSKGASGANEQFF. Written as DNA, the CDR3 is TGTGCTAGCAGCAAGGGGGCTAGCGGGGCTAATGAGCAGTTCTTC.

This rearrangement joins TRBV5-4 to TRBJ1-1, with 9 nucleotides matching TRBD1. This CDR3 is built from 15 residues. Unmatched junction bases numbered 9, after V lost 4 bases and J lost 5 bases. The germline gives CDR1 SGHNT, CDR2 YYREEE (reference sequence). CDR3 DNA: TGTGCCAGCAGCGTTACAGGGGGCGCGGGTACTGAAGCTTTCTTT. Residues: CASSVTGGAGTEAFF.

The chain uses TRBV10-3 and TRBJ1-2; D may be TRBD1 (6 bases). Trimming stripped 5 bases from V and 3 bases from J, with 10 bases between. Germline V CDR1 and CDR2: ENHRY, SYGVKD. The CDR3 runs 13 residues. The DNA for the CDR3 is TGTGCCATCAGTCAGACAGGCGACTATGGCTACACCTTC. Translation: CAISQTGDYGYTF.

The CDR3 reads CASSEAGAANTGELFF. The CDR3 nucleotides read TGCGCCAGCAGTGAAGCAGGGGCGGCGAACACCGGGGAGCTGTTTTTT. The chain joins TRBV10-1 to TRBJ2-2, with D possibly TRBD1 on 6 matching bases. The CDR3 totals 16 residues. V shed 3 bases and J shed 0 bases, with 11 bases lying between them. Looked up from germline, CDR1 is WNHNN and CDR2 is SYGVQD (reference sequence).

This chain links TRBV9 with TRBJ2-5; 7 nucleotides match TRBD1. V lost 4 bases and J lost 5; bases outside the gene matches: 8. CDR3 size: 14 residues. Looked up from germline, CDR1 is SGDLS and CDR2 is YYNGEE. The CDR3, as DNA: TGTGCCAGCAGCACCACAGGCAGGGGGGAGACCCAGTACTTC. This sequence encodes CASSTTGRGETQYF.

Written as DNA, the CDR3 is TGTGCCACCAGCAGAGACTCCGGGGGCCCCTACGAGCAGTACTTC. It specifies CATSRDSGGPYEQYF. The V and J genes are TRBV15 and TRBJ2-7; D might be TRBD1 or TRBD2, each matching 6 bases. V shed 0 bases and J shed 2 bases, with 11 bases lying between them. The CDR3 length is 15 residues. Germline V gene lookup returns CDR1 LNHNV and CDR2 YYDKDF (reference sequence).

The chain carries TRBV5-4 and TRBJ1-4; D is possibly TRBD1 (6 bases). CDR1 and CDR2 from the germline V gene are SGHNT and YYREEE (reference sequence). This CDR3 is built from 15 residues. V dropped 0 bases and J dropped 6 bases, with 12 bases sitting between them. For the CDR3, the DNA is TGTGCCAGCAGCTTGGGGGGGGGCTTGGATGAAAAACTGTTTTTT. Protein product: CASSLGGGLDEKLFF.

The chain uses TRBV11-2 and TRBJ1-3, with D possibly being TRBD1 (6 bases). Trimming took 4 bases from V and 0 from J, leaving 16 bases between them. The CDR3 sequence is 17 residues long. Germline values: CDR1 SGHAT, CDR2 FQNNGV. The CDR3 bases are TGTGCCAGCAGCTCCCGGACAGCCGCCCTCTCTGGAAACACCATATATTTT. Translated: CASSSRTAALSGNTIYF. Full variable domain (missing parts from reference TRBV11-2 and TRBJ1-3): EAGVAQSPRYKIIEKRQSVAFWCNPISGHATLYWYQQILGQGPKLLIQFQNNGVVDDSQLPKDRFSAERLKGVDSTLKIQPAKLEDSAVYLCASSSRTAALSGNTIYFGEGSWLTVV.

V and J are TRBV7-8 and TRBJ1-5; perhaps TRBD1 as D (5 bases). V was clipped by 1 base and J by 2 bases, with 9 bases between them. Germline CDR1 is SGHVS and CDR2 is FQNEAQ. CDR3 length equals 15 residues. The CDR3 coding sequence is TGTGCCAGCAGCTTAGAGGGGATGGGCAATCAGCCCCAGCATTTT. Amino acid sequence: CASSLEGMGNQPQHF. The full variable domain, completed using reference TRBV7-8 and TRBJ1-5, is GAGVSQSPRYKVAKRGQDVALRCDPISGHVSLFWYQQALGQGPEFLTYFQNEAQLDKSGLPSDRFFAERPEGSVSTLKIQRTQQEDSAVYLCASSLEGMGNQPQHFGDGTRLSIL.

V gene TRBV3-1 (or the pseudogene TRBV3-2) combines with J gene TRBJ2-7, with 8 bases aligning to TRBD2. Germline CDR1 is LGHDT and CDR2 is YNNKEL (reference sequence). This CDR3 has 16 residues. With V trimmed by 4 bases and J by 3 bases, 11 bases remained unmatched. CDR3 bases: TGTGCCAGCAGCCCCCGGGGCGGGGGGCGATACTACGAGCAGTACTTC. As protein: CASSPRGGGRYYEQYF.

The chain employs TRBV2 and TRBJ2-3; no clear D. Germline assignment: CDR1 SNHLY and CDR2 FYNNEI. The germline V and J ends were trimmed by 6 bases and 0 bases, with 19 bases remaining between them. This CDR3 is built from 17 residues. CDR3 DNA: TGTGCCAGCAGGCGTCGCGGCTCTCGAGTCAGCACAGATACGCAGTATTTT. Translation gives CASRRRGSRVSTDTQYF.